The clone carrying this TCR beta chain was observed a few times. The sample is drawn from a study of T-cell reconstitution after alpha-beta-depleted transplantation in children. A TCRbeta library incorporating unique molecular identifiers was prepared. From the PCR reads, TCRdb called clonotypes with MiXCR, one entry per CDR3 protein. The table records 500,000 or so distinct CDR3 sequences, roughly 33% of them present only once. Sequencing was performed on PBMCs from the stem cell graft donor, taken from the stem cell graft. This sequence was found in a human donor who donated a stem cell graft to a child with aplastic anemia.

CDR3 protein: CASSSSGNPRETQYF. For the CDR3, the DNA is TGTGCCAGCAGCTCTAGCGGGAACCCCCGGGAGACCCAGTACTTC. The J gene is TRBJ2-5, the V gene TRBV7-2, with 9 bases that match TRBD2. The germline V gene encodes CDR1 SGHTA and CDR2 FQGNSA. Trimming removed 4 bases from V and 5 bases from J; junction bases left unmatched: 8. The CDR3 extends over 15 amino acids. Variable domain in full (rest from reference TRBV7-2 and TRBJ2-5): GAGVSQSPSNKVTEKGKDVELRCDPISGHTALYWYRQSLGQGLEFLIYFQGNSAPDKSGLPSDRFSAERTGGSVSTLTIQRTQQEDSAVYLCASSSSGNPRETQYFGPGTRLLVL.